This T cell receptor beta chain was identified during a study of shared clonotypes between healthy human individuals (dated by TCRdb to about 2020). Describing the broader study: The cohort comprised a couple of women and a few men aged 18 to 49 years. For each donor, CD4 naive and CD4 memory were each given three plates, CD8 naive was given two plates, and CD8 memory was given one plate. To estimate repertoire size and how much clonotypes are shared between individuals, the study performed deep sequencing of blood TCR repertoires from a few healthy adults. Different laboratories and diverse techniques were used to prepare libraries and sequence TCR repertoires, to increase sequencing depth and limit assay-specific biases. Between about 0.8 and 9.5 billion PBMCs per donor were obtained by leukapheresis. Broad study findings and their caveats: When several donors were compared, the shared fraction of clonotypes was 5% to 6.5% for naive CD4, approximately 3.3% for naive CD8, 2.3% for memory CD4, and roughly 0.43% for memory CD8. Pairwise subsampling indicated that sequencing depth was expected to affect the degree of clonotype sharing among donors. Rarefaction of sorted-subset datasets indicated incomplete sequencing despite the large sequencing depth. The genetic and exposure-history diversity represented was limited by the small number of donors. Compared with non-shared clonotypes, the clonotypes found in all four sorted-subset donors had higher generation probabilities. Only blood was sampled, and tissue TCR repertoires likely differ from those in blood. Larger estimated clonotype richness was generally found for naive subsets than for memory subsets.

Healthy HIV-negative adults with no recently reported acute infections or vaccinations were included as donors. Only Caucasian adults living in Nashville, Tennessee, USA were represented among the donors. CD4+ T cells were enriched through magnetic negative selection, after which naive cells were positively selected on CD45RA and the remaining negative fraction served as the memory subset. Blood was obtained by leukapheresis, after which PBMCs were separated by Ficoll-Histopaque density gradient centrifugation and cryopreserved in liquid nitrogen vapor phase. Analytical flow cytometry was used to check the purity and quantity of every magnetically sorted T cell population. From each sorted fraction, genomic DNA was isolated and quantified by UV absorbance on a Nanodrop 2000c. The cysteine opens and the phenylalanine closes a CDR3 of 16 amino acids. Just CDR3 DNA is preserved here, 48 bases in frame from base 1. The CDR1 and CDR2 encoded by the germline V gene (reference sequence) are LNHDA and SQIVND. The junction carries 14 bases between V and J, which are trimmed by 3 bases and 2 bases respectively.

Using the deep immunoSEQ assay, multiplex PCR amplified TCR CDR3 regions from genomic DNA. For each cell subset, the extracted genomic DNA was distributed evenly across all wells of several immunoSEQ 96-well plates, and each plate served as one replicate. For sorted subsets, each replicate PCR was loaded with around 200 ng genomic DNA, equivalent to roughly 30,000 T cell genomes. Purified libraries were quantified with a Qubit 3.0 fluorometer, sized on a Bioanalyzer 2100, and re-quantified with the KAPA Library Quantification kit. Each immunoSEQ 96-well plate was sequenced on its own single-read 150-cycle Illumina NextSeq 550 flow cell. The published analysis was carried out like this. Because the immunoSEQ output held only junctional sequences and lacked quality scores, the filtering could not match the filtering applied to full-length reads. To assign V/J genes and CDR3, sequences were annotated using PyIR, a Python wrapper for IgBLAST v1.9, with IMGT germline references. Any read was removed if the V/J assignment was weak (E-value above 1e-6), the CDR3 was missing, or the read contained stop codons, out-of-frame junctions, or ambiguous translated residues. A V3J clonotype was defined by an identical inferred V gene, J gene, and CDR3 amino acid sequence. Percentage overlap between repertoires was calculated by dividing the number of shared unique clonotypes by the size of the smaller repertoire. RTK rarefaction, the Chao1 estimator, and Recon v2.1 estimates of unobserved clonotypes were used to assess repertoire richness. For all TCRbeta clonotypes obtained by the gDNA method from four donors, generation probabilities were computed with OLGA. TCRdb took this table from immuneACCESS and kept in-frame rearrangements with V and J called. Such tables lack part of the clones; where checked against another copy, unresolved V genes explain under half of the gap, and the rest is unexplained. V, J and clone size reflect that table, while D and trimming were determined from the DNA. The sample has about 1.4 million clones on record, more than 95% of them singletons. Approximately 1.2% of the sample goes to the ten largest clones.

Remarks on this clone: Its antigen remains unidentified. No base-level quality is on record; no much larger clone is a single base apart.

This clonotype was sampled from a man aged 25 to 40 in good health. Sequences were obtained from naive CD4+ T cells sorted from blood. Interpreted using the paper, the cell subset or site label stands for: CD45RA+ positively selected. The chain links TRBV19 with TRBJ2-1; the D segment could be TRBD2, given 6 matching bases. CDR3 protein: CASSMGTGPPYNEQFF. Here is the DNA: TGTGCCAGTAGTATGGGGACTGGGCCCCCCTACAATGAGCAGTTCTTC.